This T cell receptor (beta chain) was captured in a study of CD8+CD57+ T cells in acquired aplastic anemia. Profiling that covered TCR beta VDJ and CDR3 relied on genomic DNA as its template. TCRdb passed the reads through MiXCR, listing each CDR3 protein once. The table lists about 42,000 distinct CDR3 sequences, around 67% of them singletons. Germline V gene lookup returns CDR1 SNHLY and CDR2 FYNNEI. The CDR3 is 15 residues long. The sequenced material came from sorted CD4+, CD8+, or CD8+CD57+ T cells (not recorded which) from PBMCs. The receptor's source is a human donor in good health, serving as a control. The chain uses TRBV2 and TRBJ2-1; TRBD2 matches 12 bases. The J call may not be correct, given that the DNA end is closer to TRBJ2-5. The CDR3 nucleotides read TGTGCCAGCAGTCATAGACTAGCGGGGGAAGAGACCCAGTACTTC. As protein: CASSHRLAGEETQYF.